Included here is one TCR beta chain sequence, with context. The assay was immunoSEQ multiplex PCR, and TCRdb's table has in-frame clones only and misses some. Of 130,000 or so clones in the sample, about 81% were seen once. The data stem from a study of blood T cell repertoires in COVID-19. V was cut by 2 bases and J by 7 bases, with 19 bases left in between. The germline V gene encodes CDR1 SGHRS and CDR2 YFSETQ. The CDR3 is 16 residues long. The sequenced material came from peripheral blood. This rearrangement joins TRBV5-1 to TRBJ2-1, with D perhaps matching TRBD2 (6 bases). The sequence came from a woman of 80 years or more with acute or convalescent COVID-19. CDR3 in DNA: TGCGCCAGCAGCTTCTGGCGGGAAAGGGTTGGGAATGAGCAGTTCTTC. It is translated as CASSFWRERVGNEQFF.